The 8 T cell receptor beta chains given below trace back to one sample, sequenced in a study of control samples from healthy donors and cancer patients. Sequencing was performed with immunoSEQ multiplex PCR; in TCRdb, only in-frame clones are kept and a portion is missing. The table includes approximately 150,000 clones, 91% detected once. Sample: blood. All receptors derive from a man aged 30 to 45 in good health.

This clone was found once. The chain is built from TRBV2 and TRBJ1-1, with 10 nucleotides matching TRBD1. V gave up 3 bases and J gave up 0 bases; unmatched junction bases: 4. Germline V gene sequence: CDR1 SNHLY, CDR2 FYNNEI. This CDR3 spans 16 amino acids. CDR3 in DNA: TGTGCCAGCAGTGACGGGACAGGGGTGGTGAACACTGAAGCTTTCTTT. Encoded protein: CASSDGTGVVNTEAFF. The whole variable domain, remainder taken from reference TRBV2 and TRBJ1-1, is EPEVTQTPSHQVTQMGQEVILRCVPISNHLYFYWYRQILGQKVEFLVSFYNNEISEKSEIFDDQFSVERPDGSNFTLKIRSTKLEDSAMYFCASSDGTGVVNTEAFFGQGTRLTVV.

The V gene is TRBV5-1, the J gene TRBJ2-3, with TRBD1 matching 8 bases. The CDR3 has 18 residues. CDR1 is SGHRS, CDR2 YFSETQ, per germline. Trimming cost V 4 bases and J 3 bases; bases outside gene matches: 16. The CDR3 is CASSLKLPGQVGTDTQYF. The CDR3 DNA sequence: TGCGCCAGCAGCCTGAAGCTTCCGGGACAGGTCGGAACAGATACGCAGTATTTT. Complete variable domain (other parts from reference TRBV5-1 and TRBJ2-3): KAGVTQTPRYLIKTRGQQVTLSCSPISGHRSVSWYQQTPGQGLQFLFEYFSETQRNKGNFPGRFSGRQFSNSRSEMNVSTLELGDSALYLCASSLKLPGQVGTDTQYFGPGTRLTVL.

The J gene is TRBJ1-4, the V gene TRBV15; 8 bases line up with TRBD1. After removal of 9 bases from V and 7 bases from J, the junction contained 16 bases not matched to a gene. CDR1 LNHNV and CDR2 YYDKDF come from the germline V gene (reference sequence). The CDR3 consists of 16 residues. The CDR3 nucleotides read TGTGCCACGATTCACGGGACAGGTGGAAATTCTGAAAAACTGTTTTTT. The encoded protein is CATIHGTGGNSEKLFF.

The V gene is TRBV13, the J gene TRBJ2-3, with D possibly being TRBD2 (5 bases). The CDR3 has 14 residues. Germline lookup yields CDR1 PRHDT and CDR2 FYEKMQ (reference sequence). The V and J ends lost 0 bases and 3 bases respectively, with 7 bases between them. The CDR3 region has the DNA TGTGCCAGCAGCTTAGGACAGCGGACAGATACGCAGTATTTT. Its translation is CASSLGQRTDTQYF.

This rearrangement joins TRBV6-5 to TRBJ1-1, with a tentative D call TRBD1 (5 bases). This CDR3 is 12 amino acids long. CDR1 is MNHEY, CDR2 SVGAGI, per germline. V was trimmed by 0 bases and J by 9 bases, leaving 8 bases between them. The CDR3 loop is CASSYSEGKAFF. The DNA for the CDR3 is TGTGCCAGCAGTTACTCGGAGGGGAAAGCTTTCTTT.

The gene calls are TRBV5-1 and TRBJ2-7, with 9 nucleotides matching TRBD1. CDR3 length: 15 amino acids. V lost 2 bases to trimming and J lost 2 bases; unmatched junction nucleotides: 5. Germline V lookup: CDR1 SGHRS, CDR2 YFSETQ. DNA of the CDR3: TGCGCCAGCAGCTTAAGGGGACAGGGAACCTACGAGCAGTACTTC. It codes for CASSLRGQGTYEQYF.

The count of this clone is one. V and J are TRBV24-1 and TRBJ2-2; possible D gene TRBD2, 5 bases. Per germline, CDR1 KGHDR and CDR2 SFDVKD. The CDR3 is 14 amino acids. Trimming cost V 1 base and J 5 bases, with 7 bases left between them. This CDR3 is CATSDLRRTGELFF. CDR3 DNA: TGTGCCACCAGTGATTTAAGGAGGACCGGGGAGCTGTTTTTT.

The chain has TRBV6-5 and TRBJ1-2, with TRBD1 matching over 9 bases. There are 14 residues in the CDR3. With V trimmed by 2 bases and J by 6 bases, 4 bases remained unmatched. The germline CDR1 and CDR2 sequences are MNHEY and SVGAGI. In nucleotides, the CDR3 is TGTGCCAGCAGTTACCGAGGACAGGGGAATGGCTACACCTTC. It yields the protein CASSYRGQGNGYTF.